Here is one TCR beta chain with its context. The target antigen is unknown. This record comes from a study of T cells in localized non-small cell lung cancer. Study findings and constraints: Heterogeneity is still possible, as just one tumor region was sequenced. A denser population of T cells in blood accompanied longer overall survival. Adjacent uninvolved lung had the highest clonality, suggesting focused antigen responses. Turning up in adjacent lung were a median roughly 50 of the top 100 tumor clones.

TCRdb keeps only in-frame clones here, not all; method: immunoSEQ multiplex PCR. The data hold roughly 89,000 clones, with just over 90% observed a single time. V lost 3 bases to trimming and J lost 8 bases, with 19 bases between them. The V gene's germline CDR1 is LNHDA and CDR2 SQIVND (reference sequence). The CDR3 extends over 16 amino acids. The chain uses TRBV19 and TRBJ1-4, with D maybe TRBD1 (6 bases). The clonotype was recovered from a woman between 35 and 75 years old with stage II squamous cell lung carcinoma. Sequences were derived from PBMCs, sampled before any cancer treatment. The CDR3 loop reads CASSIRSGGAREKLFF. The CDR3 region has the DNA TGTGCCAGTAGTATCCGATCGGGGGGGGCACGCGAAAAACTGTTTTTT. The full variable domain, rest sourced from reference TRBV19 and TRBJ1-4, is DGGITQSPKYLFRKEGQNVTLSCEQNLNHDAMYWYRQDPGQGLRLIYYSQIVNDFQKGDIAEGYSVSREKKESFPLTVTSAQKNPTAFYLCASSIRSGGAREKLFFGSGTQLSVL.